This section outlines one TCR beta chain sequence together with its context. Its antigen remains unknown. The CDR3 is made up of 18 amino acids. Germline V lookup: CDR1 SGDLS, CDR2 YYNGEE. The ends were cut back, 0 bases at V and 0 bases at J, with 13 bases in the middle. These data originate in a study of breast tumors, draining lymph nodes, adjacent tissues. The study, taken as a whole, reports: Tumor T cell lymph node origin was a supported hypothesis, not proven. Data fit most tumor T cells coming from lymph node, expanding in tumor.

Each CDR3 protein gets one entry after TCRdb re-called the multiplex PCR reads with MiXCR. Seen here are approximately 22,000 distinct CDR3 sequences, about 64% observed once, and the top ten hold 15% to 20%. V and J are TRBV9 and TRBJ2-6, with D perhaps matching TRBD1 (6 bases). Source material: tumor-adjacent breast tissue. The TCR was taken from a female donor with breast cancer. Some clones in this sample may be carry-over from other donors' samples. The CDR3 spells CASSVDIGGVSGANVLTF. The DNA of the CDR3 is TGTGCCAGCAGCGTAGACATAGGGGGAGTCTCTGGGGCCAACGTCCTGACTTTC.